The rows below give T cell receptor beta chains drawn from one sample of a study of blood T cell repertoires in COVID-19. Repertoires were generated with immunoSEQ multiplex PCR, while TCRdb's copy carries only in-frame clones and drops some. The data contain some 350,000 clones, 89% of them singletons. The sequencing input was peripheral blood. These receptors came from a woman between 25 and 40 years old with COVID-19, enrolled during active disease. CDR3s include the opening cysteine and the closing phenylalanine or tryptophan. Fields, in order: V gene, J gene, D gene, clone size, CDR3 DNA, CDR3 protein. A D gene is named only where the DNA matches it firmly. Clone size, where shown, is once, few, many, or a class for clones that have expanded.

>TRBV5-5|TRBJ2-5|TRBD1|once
TGTGCCAGCAGCCGGACAGGGGTAAGGGAGACCCAGTACTTC
CASSRTGVRETQYF
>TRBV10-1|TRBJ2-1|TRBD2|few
TGCGCCAGCTTACGGACTAGCGGGATCCATGAGCAGTTCTTC
CASLRTSGIHEQFF
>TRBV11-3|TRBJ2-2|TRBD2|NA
TGTGCCAGCAGCTCGCGGCTTAGACTAGCGGCTAACTCGGGCACCGGGGAGCTGTTTTTT
CASSSRLRLAANSGTGELFF
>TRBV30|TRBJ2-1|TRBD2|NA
TGTGCCTGGAGTACCCGGGCGGGAGGGCCAGAGAATGAGCAGTTCTTC
CAWSTRAGGPENEQFF
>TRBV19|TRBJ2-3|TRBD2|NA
TGTGCCAGTAGTATTCGGCTAGCCCGCGCGGGGGTTGGCACAGATACGCAGTATTTT
CASSIRLARAGVGTDTQYF
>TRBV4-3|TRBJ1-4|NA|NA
TGCGCCAGCAGCCAAGATGGGCGGCAGGGCGGTGAAAAACTGTTTTTT
CASSQDGRQGGEKLFF
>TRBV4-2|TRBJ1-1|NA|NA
TGTGCCAGCAGCCAAGATGGGGGCCCGAACACTGAAGCTTTCTTT
CASSQDGGPNTEAFF
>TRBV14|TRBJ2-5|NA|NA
TGTGCCAGCAGCCAAGTATCGGGAGTCGTCGAAGAGACCCAGTACTTC
CASSQVSGVVEETQYF
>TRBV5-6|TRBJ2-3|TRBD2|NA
TGTGCCAGCAGCTTGTTGTTAGCGGGAGGGGCAGATACGCAGTATTTT
CASSLLLAGGADTQYF
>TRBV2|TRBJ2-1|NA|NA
TGTGCCAGCATCCACCCAGGGGTGGGCAATGAGCAGTTCTTC
CASIHPGVGNEQFF
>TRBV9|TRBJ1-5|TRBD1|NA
TGTGCCAGCAGCGTAGGACAGGGGGGGAATCAGCCCCAGCATTTT
CASSVGQGGNQPQHF
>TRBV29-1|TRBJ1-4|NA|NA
TGCAGCGTTGGGAGAAATAATGAAAAACTGTTTTTT
CSVGRNNEKLFF
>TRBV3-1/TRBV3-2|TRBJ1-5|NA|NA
TGTGCCAGCAGCCCTTCGAGAGGGAATAGCAATCAGCCCCAGCATTTT
CASSPSRGNSNQPQHF
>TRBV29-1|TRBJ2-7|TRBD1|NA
TGCAGCGCTGACAGGGCCCTCAGCTCCTACGAGCAGTACTTC
CSADRALSSYEQYF
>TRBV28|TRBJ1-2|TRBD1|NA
TGTGCCAGCAGTCCGTGGGACAGGACGAACTATGGCTACACCTTC
CASSPWDRTNYGYTF
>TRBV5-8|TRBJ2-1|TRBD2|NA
TGTGCCAGCAGCTTGCCTACTAGCGATCGGGGTGAGCAGTTCTTC
CASSLPTSDRGEQFF
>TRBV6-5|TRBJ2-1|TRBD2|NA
TGTGCCAGCAGCCCGACTAGCGGGGACTACAATGAGCAGTTCTTC
CASSPTSGDYNEQFF
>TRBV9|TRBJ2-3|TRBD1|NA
TGTGCCAGCAGCGCAACCGGGACAGGGGTCACAGATACGCAGTATTTT
CASSATGTGVTDTQYF
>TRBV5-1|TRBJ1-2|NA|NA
TGCGCCAGCAGCCCCCCGACAGTAGCTTATGGCTACACCTTC
CASSPPTVAYGYTF